The 11 T cell receptor beta chains below all came from one sample that was sequenced in a study of T cell changes during pregnancy in multiple sclerosis. Method: immunoSEQ multiplex PCR; TCRdb's copy keeps in-frame clones and lacks some. The table records around 100,000 clones, almost 95% of them present only once. The source material was peripheral blood, sampled before pregnancy. The origin of the receptors is a female donor with multiple sclerosis, enrolled in a pregnancy study.

This clone was counted a single time. The J gene is TRBJ2-7, the V gene TRBV5-1; 14 bases match TRBD2. Germline CDR1 and CDR2: SGHRS and YFSETQ. Germline trimming cut 4 bases from V and 6 bases from J; bases unmatched to any gene: 6. The CDR3 is 15 amino acids. The CDR3 bases are TGCGCCAGCAGCGCGCCGGGGACTAGCGGGAGCGAGCAGTACTTC. It is translated as CASSAPGTSGSEQYF.

This clone appeared a few times. The V and J genes are TRBV5-4 and TRBJ1-3; weak D call: TRBD1 (5 bases). The CDR3 spans 14 residues. CDR1 is SGHNT and CDR2 is YYREEE in the germline V gene (reference sequence). With 4 bases removed from V and 3 bases from J, the gap between germline ends came to 11 bases. CDR3 protein: CASSQSDSGNTIYF. In nucleotides, the CDR3 is TGTGCCAGCAGCCAGAGTGACAGTGGAAACACCATATATTTT.

This sequence joins TRBV18 and TRBJ1-1; D remains ambiguous. The CDR3 spans 13 residues. V was clipped by 2 bases and J by 2 bases, with 6 bases between them. Germline assignment: CDR1 KGHSH and CDR2 LQKENI. CDR3 in DNA: TGTGCCAGCTCACCAAGACACAACACTGAAGCTTTCTTT. This gives the protein CASSPRHNTEAFF.

The chain combines TRBV18 with TRBJ2-7; TRBD1 might be the D (6 bases). The CDR3 sequence is 14 residues long. V lost 6 bases and J 3 bases, leaving 15 bases between the germline ends. Germline-derived CDR1 and CDR2 are KGHSH and LQKENI. The CDR3 bases are TGTGCCAGCTCCCGCACGGACAGCAACTACGAGCAGTACTTC. This codes for CASSRTDSNYEQYF.

This clone was picked up a small number of times. The J gene is TRBJ1-2, the V gene TRBV28; D is ambiguous. Germline loops: CDR1 MDHEN, CDR2 SYDVKM. V lost 6 bases, J lost 4 bases, and 9 bases lay in between. The CDR3 runs 12 residues. Here the CDR3 DNA reads TGTGCCAGCAGAGGAGCGGTCTATGGCTACACCTTC. Translation: CASRGAVYGYTF.

This clone appeared a single time. Written as DNA, the CDR3 is TGTGCCAGCAGCCTCGGGGGTGCTAATGAGCAGTTCTTC. Its translation is CASSLGGANEQFF. The chain employs TRBV2 and TRBJ2-1, with D tentatively TRBD2 (6 bases). CDR3 length: 13 amino acids. V lost 6 bases, J lost 7 bases, and 13 bases lay in between. Per the germline V gene, CDR1 is SNHLY and CDR2 is FYNNEI.

The rearrangement uses TRBV10-2 and TRBJ2-3, with TRBD2 as a possible D gene (6 bases). The V and J ends lost 6 bases and 0 bases respectively, with 10 bases between them. There are 14 residues in the CDR3. CDR1 is WSHSY, CDR2 SAAADI, per germline. As DNA, the CDR3 is TGCGCCAGCAGAATGAGCGGGAGCACAGATACGCAGTATTTT. This codes for CASRMSGSTDTQYF.

The V and J genes are TRBV5-1 and TRBJ2-7, with 9 bases fitting TRBD1. This CDR3 comprises 14 residues. Germline CDR1 SGHRS, CDR2 YFSETQ. Trimming at V came to 3 bases and at J to 4 bases, leaving 5 bases not matched to a gene. Written as DNA, the CDR3 is TGCGCCAGCAGCTGGGGACAGGGCGAGTACGAGCAGTACTTC. Translation gives CASSWGQGEYEQYF.

J is TRBJ2-5 and V is TRBV5-4, with 8 nucleotides matching TRBD2. The CDR3 is 16 residues long. The V gene's germline CDR1 is SGHNT and CDR2 YYREEE (reference sequence). Trimming at V came to 1 base and at J to 5 bases, leaving 10 bases not matched to a gene. In nucleotides, the CDR3 is TGTGCCAGCAGCTTGTCGAGCGGGAGTATGGGGGAGACCCAGTACTTC. It codes for CASSLSSGSMGETQYF.

The chain is built from TRBV30 and TRBJ2-7, with 14 bases aligning to TRBD2. V trimming: 4 bases; J trimming: 2 bases; junction bases outside the gene matches: 7. The germline V gene has CDR1 GTSNPN and CDR2 SVGIG (reference sequence). The CDR3 totals 16 residues. DNA of the CDR3: TGTGCCTGGATTCCTGGGACTAGCGGGAGTACCTACGAGCAGTACTTC. This encodes CAWIPGTSGSTYEQYF.

This chain uses TRBV28 with TRBJ1-3; 9 bases match TRBD1. V lost 6 bases and J lost 3; bases outside the gene matches: 9. The CDR3 is 16 residues long. Germline values: CDR1 MDHEN, CDR2 SYDVKM. The CDR3 loop reads CASRPKHRGRGNTIYF. The CDR3 DNA is TGTGCCAGCAGGCCCAAACACAGGGGGCGTGGAAACACCATATATTTT.